The next 28 T cell receptor beta chains were all read from a single sample in a study of T cells in localized non-small cell lung cancer. Assay used: immunoSEQ multiplex PCR; TCRdb lists only in-frame clones, some missing. The table shows some 71,000 clones, with about 83% occurring only once. The sample in question was peripheral blood, obtained before any cancer treatment. The source is a female donor of 60 years or more with stage I lung adenocarcinoma.

This clone showed up just once. The CDR3 protein is CASSLLGLARDIQYF. The CDR3 DNA is TGTGCCAGCAGTCTCCTGGGGCTAGCCAGGGACATTCAGTACTTC. The V call is TRBV11-2, the J call TRBJ2-4; D assignment may be TRBD1 or TRBD2 (5 bases each). The germline V gene has CDR1 SGHAT and CDR2 FQNNGV. Trimming cost V 6 bases and J 8 bases, with 20 bases left between them. The CDR3 length is 15 residues.

This chain joins TRBV7-2 and TRBJ1-6; D is undetermined. V was trimmed by 2 bases and J by 6 bases, leaving 11 bases between them. Germline CDR1 is SGHTA and CDR2 is FQGNSA. The CDR3 covers 15 residues. The CDR3 loop is CASSLISSTNSPLHF. Written as DNA, the CDR3 is TGTGCCAGCAGCTTAATTTCGTCAACTAATTCACCCCTCCACTTT.

The table lists this clone with a few counts. V and J are TRBV2 and TRBJ1-2; D not resolved. The germline V and J ends were trimmed by 3 bases and 10 bases, with 12 bases remaining between them. The CDR3 covers 12 residues. Germline values: CDR1 SNHLY, CDR2 FYNNEI. In nucleotides, the CDR3 is TGTGCCAGCAGTGATTGGCAGACGGACTACACCTTC. Amino acid sequence: CASSDWQTDYTF.

This chain connects TRBV19 to TRBJ2-1, with 9 bases fitting TRBD1. Germline V CDR1 and CDR2: LNHDA, SQIVND (reference sequence). This CDR3 has 16 residues. Losses at the gene ends were 6 bases for V and 5 bases for J; bases not matched to a gene: 11. The CDR3 loop is CASRTPRTGVNNEQFF. The CDR3 nucleotides are TGTGCCAGTAGAACCCCCCGGACAGGGGTCAACAATGAGCAGTTCTTC.

The DNA of the CDR3 is TGTGCCAGCAGTCCCCACCAGACAGGGGACTATGGCTACACCTTC. Translated: CASSPHQTGDYGYTF. V usage is TRBV6-5 and J usage is TRBJ1-2; 8 nucleotides line up with TRBD1. CDR3 length: 15 residues. V shed 5 bases, J shed 3 bases, and the junction held 8 bases outside the gene matches. The germline V gene has CDR1 MNHEY and CDR2 SVGAGI.

This clone was observed at least ten times. This same CDR3 is encoded by further DNA sequences in the sample. The J gene is TRBJ2-7, the V gene TRBV6-1; D gene ambiguous. Per germline, CDR1 MNHNS and CDR2 SASEGT. The germline V and J ends were trimmed by 4 bases and 3 bases, with 4 bases remaining between them. This CDR3 is 11 amino acids long. CDR3 amino acids: CASSGYYEQYF. The CDR3, as DNA: TGTGCCAGCAGTGGCTACTACGAGCAGTACTTC.

The chain employs TRBV11-1 and TRBJ2-2; D gene ambiguous. The V end lost 3 bases, the J end lost 0 bases, and 8 bases lay between the germline ends. This CDR3 is 15 amino acids long. From germline, CDR1 is SGHAT and CDR2 FQDESV (reference sequence). The CDR3 sequence is CASSFRQANTGELFF. The CDR3 DNA follows: TGTGCCAGCAGCTTTCGGCAGGCGAACACCGGGGAGCTGTTTTTT.

Note on this clone: A junction boundary mismatches the germline segment, possibly from a read error. The chain employs TRBV4-2 and TRBJ2-3; TRBD2 aligns across 10 bases. The CDR3 length is 13 residues. CDR1 and CDR2 (germline): LGHNA, YNFKEQ. CDR3 protein: CASSQGERTSGRF. The CDR3 DNA is TGTGCCAGCAGCCAAGGGGAAAGGACTAGCGGACGGTTT.

This rearrangement joins TRBV5-4 to TRBJ1-1; a possible D gene is TRBD1 (6 bases). This CDR3 has 14 residues. V gave up 3 bases and J gave up 10 bases, with 19 bases separating them. Per the germline V gene, CDR1 is SGHNT and CDR2 is YYREEE (reference sequence). The CDR3 loop is CASSYSTGGAGAFF. CDR3 coding DNA: TGTGCCAGCAGCTACTCGACAGGAGGGGCTGGAGCTTTCTTT.

In DNA form, the CDR3 reads TGCGCCAGCAGCCAACCGACGTCGGGGGCGCCCTATGGCTACACCTTC. This gives the protein CASSQPTSGAPYGYTF. The chain joins TRBV4-1 to TRBJ1-2; the D gene is possibly TRBD1 (6 bases). CDR1 and CDR2 (germline): MGHRA, YSYEKL. The CDR3 consists of 16 residues. The germline V and J ends were trimmed by 2 bases and 4 bases, with 17 bases remaining between them.

This clone was counted once. The rearrangement links TRBV29-1 to TRBJ2-7; 12 bases line up with TRBD2. The CDR3 is 16 amino acids. The junction had 4 bases not matched to a gene; V was cut back by 0 bases and J by 1 base. Germline loops: CDR1 SQVTM, CDR2 ANQGSEA. The CDR3 loop reads CSVEDRGTSGSYEQYF. In DNA, the CDR3 is TGCAGCGTTGAAGATCGGGGGACTAGCGGGTCCTACGAGCAGTACTTC.

Note on this clone: One end of the junction fails to match germline, which may point to a read error. The chain carries TRBV7-7 and TRBJ2-5; D perhaps matches TRBD1 (6 bases). The CDR3 sequence is 13 residues long. CDR1 and CDR2 (germline): SSHAT, FNYEAQ (reference sequence). The CDR3 region has the DNA TGTGCTAGCAGCTCGGACAGATTAGAGACCCAGTACTTC. Translated, it gives CASSSDRLETQYF.

The chain is built from TRBV10-2 and TRBJ2-2, with a possible D match to TRBD2 (6 bases). The CDR3 is 16 residues long. Deletions cut 6 bases from V and 5 bases from J, with 19 bases between. Germline assignment: CDR1 WSHSY and CDR2 SAAADI. This chain's CDR3 is CASRRGTGETTGELFF. For the CDR3, the DNA is TGCGCCAGCAGGAGAGGGACGGGAGAAACGACCGGGGAGCTGTTTTTT.

The chain carries TRBV21-1 and TRBJ2-5; TRBD2, the D gene given by the table, was not confirmed from the DNA. TRBV21-1 is described as a pseudogene. The CDR3 is made up of 20 amino acids. The CDR3 DNA reads TGTGCCAGCAGCAAAGTCCCAGAACTAGCGGGAGTATTTTATCGAGAGACCCAGTACTTC. Its protein is CASSKVPELAGVFYRETQYF.

Here the CDR3 reads CASMRLGGSYNEQFF. CDR3 nucleotide sequence: TGTGCCAGTATGAGGTTGGGCGGGAGCTACAATGAGCAGTTCTTC. The rearrangement uses TRBV19 and TRBJ2-1; 7 bases line up with TRBD2. Trimming removed 7 bases from V and 3 bases from J; junction bases left unmatched: 9. This CDR3 comprises 15 residues. The V gene's germline CDR1 is LNHDA and CDR2 SQIVND (reference sequence).

This clone appeared a single time. This chain joins TRBV21-1 and TRBJ1-2; the table's D call of TRBD1 was not tested on the DNA. TRBV21-1 is given as a pseudogene. The CDR3 totals 16 residues. The chain's CDR3 is CASSNKVGRILYGYTF. CDR3 sequence (DNA): TGTGCCAGCAGCAATAAAGTTGGGCGTATCCTCTATGGCTACACCTTC.

This chain uses TRBV5-1 with TRBJ2-5; D ambiguous. Germline CDR1 SGHRS, CDR2 YFSETQ. The ends were cut back, 5 bases at V and 4 bases at J, with 9 bases in the middle. CDR3 length: 12 amino acids. The CDR3 sequence: CASSYIGETQYF. As DNA, the CDR3 is TGCGCCAGCAGTTATATCGGAGAGACCCAGTACTTC.

The chain recombines TRBV18 with TRBJ2-1, with unresolved D. The CDR3 covers 14 residues. CDR1 KGHSH and CDR2 LQKENI come from the germline V gene. The V and J ends lost 5 bases and 5 bases respectively, with 13 bases between them. CDR3 sequence (DNA): TGTGCCAGCTCAGCGGTAAAGAAGGACAATGAGCAGTTCTTC. Protein sequence: CASSAVKKDNEQFF.

This chain connects TRBV6-6 to TRBJ2-7; D could derive from TRBD1 or TRBD2 (5 bases each). CDR1 is MNHNY and CDR2 is SVGAGI in the germline V gene (reference sequence). The CDR3 is 14 residues long. V lost 4 bases, J lost 2 bases, and 12 bases lay in between. This CDR3 reads CASSFVGAPYEQYF. The CDR3 region has the DNA TGTGCCAGCAGTTTCGTCGGGGCTCCCTACGAGCAGTACTTC.

This chain connects TRBV18 to TRBJ1-1; D call uncertain. Germline values: CDR1 KGHSH, CDR2 LQKENI. This CDR3 has 12 amino acids. Trimming shortened V by 5 bases and J by 2 bases, and 6 bases separated the two germline ends. CDR3 DNA sequence: TGTGCCAGCTCAGCCGGCAACACTGAAGCTTTCTTT. Its protein product is CASSAGNTEAFF.

The CDR3 here is CASSPEGAGGGDTQYF. The CDR3 bases are TGCGCCAGCAGCCCGGAAGGAGCGGGAGGGGGAGATACGCAGTATTTT. The rearrangement joins TRBV4-1 to TRBJ2-3, with 10 bases lining up with TRBD2. Germline CDR1 MGHRA, CDR2 YSYEKL. This CDR3 is 16 amino acids long. The V gene end was trimmed by 4 bases and the J gene end by 5 bases; junction bases not matched to a gene: 9.

The rearrangement joins TRBV5-1 to TRBJ2-7; 7 bases match TRBD1. CDR1 is SGHRS, CDR2 YFSETQ, per germline. Unmatched junction bases numbered 17, after V lost 3 bases and J lost 2 bases. The length of the CDR3 is 18 residues. Here the CDR3 DNA reads TGCGCCAGCAGCTCTGCCGGAGCGACCGACAGGGACCCCTACGAGCAGTACTTC. Translation gives CASSSAGATDRDPYEQYF.

The V gene is TRBV11-2, the J gene TRBJ2-2; D ambiguous. This CDR3 is 15 amino acids long. Germline CDR1 is SGHAT and CDR2 is FQNNGV. Trimming pared 7 bases from V and 0 bases from J, leaving 12 bases between. The CDR3 sequence: CASTHLAPNTGELFF. CDR3 bases: TGTGCCAGCACCCATTTGGCCCCGAACACCGGGGAGCTGTTTTTT.

The chain links TRBV18 to TRBJ2-1, with D unresolved. This CDR3 comprises 15 residues. Germline CDR1 KGHSH, CDR2 LQKENI. V was trimmed by 2 bases and J by 1 base, leaving 9 bases between them. This CDR3 is CASSPGVGSYNEQFF. CDR3 sequence (DNA): TGTGCCAGCTCACCAGGTGTCGGATCCTACAATGAGCAGTTCTTC.

This clone was seen once. V is TRBV11-3 and J is TRBJ2-2; perhaps TRBD1 as D (5 bases). V was clipped by 4 bases and J by 5 bases, with 20 bases between them. This CDR3 comprises 17 residues. Germline V lookup: CDR1 SGHNT, CDR2 YENEEA. In nucleotides, the CDR3 is TGTGCCAGCAGCTCCCCCGCTTCTGGGGCCTTGACCGGGGAGCTGTTTTTT. This encodes CASSSPASGALTGELFF.

The genes are TRBV5-1 and TRBJ2-1, with TRBD2 matching over 8 bases. V dropped 4 bases and J dropped 10; count of bases not matched to a gene: 13. The CDR3 runs to 15 residues. Germline V lookup: CDR1 SGHRS, CDR2 YFSETQ. This CDR3 is CASSPPSGLAGEQFF. Written as DNA, the CDR3 is TGCGCCAGCAGCCCGCCCTCAGGACTAGCAGGCGAGCAGTTCTTC.

The V call is TRBV5-1, the J call TRBJ2-7; D remains unclear. The CDR3 spans 14 residues. Germline V lookup: CDR1 SGHRS, CDR2 YFSETQ. Deletions cut 0 bases from V and 3 bases from J, with 10 bases between. CDR3 amino acids: CASSLELLLYEQYF. The CDR3 nucleotides are TGCGCCAGCAGCTTGGAACTCCTACTCTACGAGCAGTACTTC.

The gene calls are TRBV10-1 and TRBJ2-3, with no clear D. The V end lost 0 bases, the J end lost 5 bases, and 12 bases lay between the germline ends. The CDR3 consists of 15 residues. Germline lookup yields CDR1 WNHNN and CDR2 SYGVQD (reference sequence). Here the CDR3 DNA reads TGCGCCAGCAGTGAGTCACAGCCTTTGATAGATACGCAGTATTTT. As protein: CASSESQPLIDTQYF.